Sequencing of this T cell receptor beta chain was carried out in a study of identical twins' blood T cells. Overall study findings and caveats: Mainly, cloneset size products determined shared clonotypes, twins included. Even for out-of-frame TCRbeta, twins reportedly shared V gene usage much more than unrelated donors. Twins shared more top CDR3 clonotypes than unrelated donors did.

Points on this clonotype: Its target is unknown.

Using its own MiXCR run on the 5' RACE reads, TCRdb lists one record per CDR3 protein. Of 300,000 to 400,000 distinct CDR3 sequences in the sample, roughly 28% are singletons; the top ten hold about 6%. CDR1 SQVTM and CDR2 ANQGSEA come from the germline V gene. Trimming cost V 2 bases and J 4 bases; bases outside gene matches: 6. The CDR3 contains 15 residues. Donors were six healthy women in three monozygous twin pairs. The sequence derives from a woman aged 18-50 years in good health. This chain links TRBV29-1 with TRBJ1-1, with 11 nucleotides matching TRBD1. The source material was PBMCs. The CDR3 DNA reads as TGCAGCGTTGAAAGGACAGGGGGCGGCGGCACTGAAGCTTTCTTT. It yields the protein CSVERTGGGGTEAFF.